These 5 T cell receptor beta chains were sequenced from one sample in a study of cytomegalovirus exposure and HLA in healthy donors. The study ran its PCR with 60 Vbeta and 13 Jbeta primers. Using immunoSEQ multiplex PCR, the repertoire was profiled, and TCRdb retains in-frame clones only, with some absent. Of just under 95,000 clones listed, 80% to 90% are singletons. The sequenced material came from PBMCs. The receptors come from a woman aged 18 to 35 in good health and CMV-seropositive.

The V call is TRBV6-5, the J call TRBJ2-2; unclear D gene. In germline, CDR1 is MNHEY, CDR2 SVGAGI. The CDR3 is 14 amino acids. V was trimmed by 6 bases and J by 8 bases, leaving 16 bases between them. The CDR3 region has the DNA TGTGCCAGCAGCCCCCGCGCCACCCCAGGGGAGCTGTTTTTT. Protein sequence: CASSPRATPGELFF.

CDR3 nucleotides: TGTGCCTGGAGAAAGGCGGGAGGGAGCTCCTACAATGAGCAGTTCTTC. Translating gives CAWRKAGGSSYNEQFF. V gene TRBV30 combines with J gene TRBJ2-1; 9 bases map to TRBD2. The CDR3 totals 16 residues. V was pared by 3 bases and J by 0 bases, with 6 bases of the junction left unmatched. Germline loops: CDR1 GTSNPN, CDR2 SVGIG (reference sequence).

This clone is a singleton in its sample. The chain joins TRBV6-5 to TRBJ2-7; 8 nucleotides line up with TRBD1. Trimming removed 6 bases from V and 4 bases from J; junction bases left unmatched: 8. In germline, CDR1 is MNHEY, CDR2 SVGAGI. The CDR3 extends over 14 amino acids. CDR3 amino acids: CASSPGQEEYEQYF. Written as DNA, the CDR3 is TGTGCCAGCAGCCCGGGACAGGAGGAATACGAGCAGTACTTC.

This chain uses TRBV11-2 with TRBJ1-6; no reliable D call. This CDR3 is built from 14 residues. The germline gives CDR1 SGHAT, CDR2 FQNNGV. The ends were cut back, 7 bases at V and 3 bases at J, with 10 bases in the middle. The CDR3: CASILGNYNSPLHF. The CDR3 DNA follows: TGTGCCAGCATCCTCGGGAACTATAATTCACCCCTCCACTTT.

This chain connects TRBV9 to TRBJ2-1; 7 bases are a match to TRBD1. This CDR3 region has 13 residues. In germline, CDR1 is SGDLS, CDR2 YYNGEE. V shed 2 bases, J shed 4 bases, and the junction held 0 bases outside the gene matches. Here the CDR3 reads CASSVGQYNEQFF. The CDR3 coding sequence is TGTGCCAGCAGCGTGGGACAGTACAATGAGCAGTTCTTC.